This is a list of T cell receptor beta chains from one sample in a study of shared clonotypes between healthy human individuals. Libraries were prepared by immunoSEQ multiplex PCR; TCRdb keeps only in-frame clonotypes and omits some of them. The sample lists roughly 2,300,000 clones, 80% to 95% occurring once. The specimen was naive CD4+ T cells from PBMCs. The receptors stem from a man aged 18-30 years in good health. Some clones in this sample may be carry-over from other donors' samples. Each CDR3 is given with its conserved first and last residue. A D gene is named only where the DNA matches it firmly. Some rows have no size entry. The others give once, few or many, or a class for an expanded clone.

d_gene: TRBD2; abundance: .; j_gene: TRBJ2-7; v_gene: TRBV5-1; CDR3aa: CASSSGLAGSYEQYF; CDR3nt: TGCGCCAGCAGCTCGGGACTAGCGGGATCCTACGAGCAGTACTTC
d_gene: .; abundance: .; j_gene: TRBJ2-7; v_gene: TRBV29-1; CDR3aa: CSAVNAYEQYF; CDR3nt: TGCAGCGCCGTGAACGCGTACGAGCAGTACTTC
d_gene: .; abundance: .; j_gene: TRBJ1-1; v_gene: TRBV27; CDR3aa: CASSLLGRDTEAFF; CDR3nt: TGTGCCAGCAGTTTATTGGGACGGGACACTGAAGCTTTCTTT
d_gene: TRBD2; abundance: once; j_gene: TRBJ2-3; v_gene: TRBV5-1; CDR3aa: CASSLSGGTDTQYF; CDR3nt: TGCGCCAGCAGCTTGTCGGGAGGAACAGATACGCAGTATTTT
d_gene: .; abundance: .; j_gene: TRBJ2-2; v_gene: TRBV7-2; CDR3aa: CASSLSPGTGELFF; CDR3nt: TGTGCCAGCAGCTTATCTCCTGGTACCGGGGAGCTGTTTTTT
d_gene: TRBD2; abundance: once; j_gene: TRBJ2-3; v_gene: TRBV14; CDR3aa: CASSQAWTSATDTQYF; CDR3nt: TGTGCCAGCAGCCAAGCCTGGACTAGCGCCACAGATACGCAGTATTTT
d_gene: .; abundance: .; j_gene: TRBJ2-3; v_gene: TRBV15; CDR3aa: CATSRIIDTQYF; CDR3nt: TGTGCCACCAGCAGGATCATCGACACGCAGTATTTT
d_gene: .; abundance: .; j_gene: TRBJ1-3; v_gene: TRBV25-1; CDR3aa: CASSEGPSGNTIYF; CDR3nt: TGTGCCAGCAGCGAAGGGCCCTCTGGAAACACCATATATTTT
d_gene: .; abundance: .; j_gene: TRBJ1-1; v_gene: TRBV9; CDR3aa: CASSVGAGATEAFF; CDR3nt: TGTGCCAGCAGCGTAGGGGCGGGGGCAACTGAAGCTTTCTTT
d_gene: .; abundance: .; j_gene: TRBJ2-5; v_gene: TRBV6-5; CDR3aa: CASSSGSLGKETQYF; CDR3nt: TGTGCCAGCAGTTCCGGGAGCCTCGGGAAAGAGACCCAGTACTTC
d_gene: TRBD1; abundance: .; j_gene: TRBJ2-7; v_gene: TRBV5-1; CDR3aa: CASRPWTGSYEQYF; CDR3nt: TGCGCCAGCAGGCCGTGGACAGGGTCCTACGAGCAGTACTTC
d_gene: TRBD2; abundance: .; j_gene: TRBJ2-1; v_gene: TRBV9; CDR3aa: CASSVSGTSSNGEQFF; CDR3nt: TGTGCCAGCAGCGTATCGGGGACTAGCAGTAACGGTGAGCAGTTCTTC
d_gene: .; abundance: once; j_gene: TRBJ2-5; v_gene: TRBV5-1; CDR3aa: CASSLSLTAETQYF; CDR3nt: TGCGCCAGCAGCTTGTCCCTAACCGCAGAGACCCAGTACTTC
d_gene: .; abundance: .; j_gene: TRBJ2-1; v_gene: TRBV6-6; CDR3aa: CASSYADTRYMSEQFF; CDR3nt: TGTGCCAGCAGTTACGCGGACACGAGGTACATGAGTGAGCAGTTCTTC
d_gene: TRBD1; abundance: .; j_gene: TRBJ2-7; v_gene: TRBV28; CDR3aa: CASSYYLGDSYNYEQYF; CDR3nt: TGTGCCAGCAGTTATTATCTTGGGGACAGCTATAACTACGAGCAGTACTTC
d_gene: .; abundance: .; j_gene: TRBJ1-4; v_gene: TRBV5-1; CDR3aa: CASSLMRRDNEKLFF; CDR3nt: TGCGCCAGCAGCTTGATGCGGCGCGATAATGAAAAACTGTTTTTT